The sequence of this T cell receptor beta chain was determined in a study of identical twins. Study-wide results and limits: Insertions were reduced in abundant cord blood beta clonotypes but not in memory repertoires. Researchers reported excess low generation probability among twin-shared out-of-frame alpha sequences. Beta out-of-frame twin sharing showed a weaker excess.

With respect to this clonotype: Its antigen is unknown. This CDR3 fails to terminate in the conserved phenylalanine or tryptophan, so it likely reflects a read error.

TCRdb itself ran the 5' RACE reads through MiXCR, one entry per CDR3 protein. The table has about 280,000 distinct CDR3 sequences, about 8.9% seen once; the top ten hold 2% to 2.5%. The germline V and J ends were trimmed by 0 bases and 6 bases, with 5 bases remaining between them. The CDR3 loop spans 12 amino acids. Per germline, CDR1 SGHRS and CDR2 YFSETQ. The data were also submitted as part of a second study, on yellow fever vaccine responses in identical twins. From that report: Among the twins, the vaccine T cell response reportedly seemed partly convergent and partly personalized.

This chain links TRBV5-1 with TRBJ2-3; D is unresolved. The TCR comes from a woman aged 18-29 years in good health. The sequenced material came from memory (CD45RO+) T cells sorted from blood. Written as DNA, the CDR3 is TGCGCCAGCAGCTTGGGAGGTGATACGCAGTATATT. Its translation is CASSLGGDTQYI.